This T cell receptor (beta chain) was recovered during a study of shared clonotypes between healthy human individuals (TCRdb year 2020). For the wider study: A couple of women and three men aged 18 to 49 years were included in the cohort. For each donor, CD4 naive and CD4 memory were each given three plates, CD8 naive was given two plates, and CD8 memory was given one plate. Blood TCR repertoires of a handful of healthy adults were deeply sequenced to estimate repertoire size and the extent of clonotype sharing between individuals. To increase sequencing depth and limit assay-specific biases, TCR repertoire library preparation and sequencing were carried out by different laboratories using diverse techniques. Leukapheresis yielded between about 0.94 and 9 billion PBMCs per donor. The full study reports these points: Based on pairwise subsampling, the degree of clonotype sharing among donors was expected to be affected by sequencing depth. Because the study included only a small number of donors, the genetic and exposure-history diversity represented was limited. Sharing across several donors was observed for around 5% of naive CD4, less than 4% of naive CD8, 2% to 2.5% of memory CD4, and roughly 0.4% of memory CD8 clonotypes. Naive subsets generally had larger estimated clonotype richness than memory subsets did. Rarefaction of sorted-subset datasets indicated incomplete sequencing despite the large sequencing depth. Clonotypes shared by all four sorted-subset donors showed higher generation probabilities than non-shared clonotypes. Sampling was restricted to blood, and TCR repertoires in tissue are likely to differ from TCR repertoires in blood.

The germline V gene yields MNHNS for CDR1 and SASEGT for CDR2. From the cysteine through the phenylalanine, the CDR3 covers 15 amino acids. Only the CDR3 region is kept as DNA, spanning 45 bases read in frame from base 1. For the CD8 naive samples, CD45RO-negative cells were positively selected for CCR7, yielding a CD45RA+CCR7+ population from which TemRA cells were excluded. Donors were healthy HIV-negative adults with no recently reported acute infections or vaccinations. Every donor was a Caucasian adult living in Nashville, Tennessee, USA. After blood collection by leukapheresis, PBMCs were isolated using Ficoll-Histopaque density gradient centrifugation and then cryopreserved in the vapor phase of liquid nitrogen. Analytical flow cytometry was used to check the purity and quantity of every magnetically sorted T cell population. From each sorted fraction, genomic DNA was isolated and quantified by UV absorbance on a Nanodrop 2000c.

Using the deep immunoSEQ assay, TCR CDR3 regions were amplified from genomic DNA by multiplex PCR. For each cell subset, the extracted genomic DNA was distributed evenly across all wells of several immunoSEQ 96-well plates, and each plate served as one replicate. For sorted subsets, approximately 200 ng of genomic DNA, equivalent to about 30,000 T cell genomes, went into each replicate PCR. Purified libraries were measured with a Qubit 3.0 fluorometer, size-checked on a Bioanalyzer 2100, and measured again with the KAPA Library Quantification kit. A separate single-read 150-cycle Illumina NextSeq 550 flow cell was used to sequence each immunoSEQ 96-well plate. In the original analysis: Because the immunoSEQ output included only junctional sequences and no quality scores, the filtering could not be the same as the filtering used for full-length reads. Sequences were annotated with PyIR, a Python wrapper for IgBLAST v1.9, and V/J genes and CDR3 were assigned using IMGT germline references. Reads were filtered out if the reads had weak V/J assignments (E-value above 1e-6), no CDR3, stop codons, out-of-frame junctions, or ambiguous translated residues. V3J clonotypes were defined as sequences sharing an identical inferred V gene, J gene, and CDR3 amino acid sequence. Percentage overlap between repertoires was calculated by dividing the number of shared unique clonotypes by the size of the smaller repertoire. Richness of each repertoire was evaluated using RTK rarefaction, the Chao1 estimator, and Recon v2.1 estimates of unobserved clonotypes. For all TCRbeta clonotypes obtained by the gDNA method from a few donors, generation probabilities were computed with OLGA. This is the immuneACCESS table as TCRdb keeps it, with only in-frame sequences that have V and J called. A part of the clones is gone; compared with another copy, unresolved V genes explain less than half, and the rest is unexplained. V and J calls and clone size come straight from that table; D and trimming were deduced from the DNA. Within this sample are around 1.9 million clones, with roughly 91% of them counted one time only. About 1.5% of the sample belongs to the ten largest clones.

This clone appeared a single time. Its antigen is currently not known. Germline is not matched at one junction end, which may reflect a read error. Other DNA variants within this sample encode the same CDR3. Source material: naive CD8+ T cells from PBMCs. This sample's cell subset or site label indicates: CD45RA+CCR7+. The receptor was derived from a man between 18 and 35 years old in good health. Some clones in this sample may be carry-over from other donors' samples. This receptor chain uses TRBV6-1 and TRBJ2-7; the D gene is perhaps TRBD2, from 6 matching bases. The DNA sequence is TGTGCCAGCAGCGAAGGTTTAGCGGCCTCCTACGAGCAGTACTTC. Translated, this gives CASSEGLAASYEQYF.